This T cell receptor (beta chain) is drawn from a study of human T cells and chemical hapten exposure. Study-level background: Donors were sensitized with 2% DPC on the upper inner arm.

This clonotype was picked up many times. The target antigen is unknown. Time point given: patch test 2, 6 weeks after DPC sensitization. Treatment specified: therapeutic diphenylcyclopropenone sensitization with weekly scalp DPC. This CDR3 contains 15 residues. V was pared by 4 bases and J by 2 bases, with 13 bases between. Per the germline V gene, CDR1 is SGHDT and CDR2 is YYEEEE. Unique molecular identifiers were linked by the library to individual cDNA molecules. Original analysis: Sample TCR totals centred on a median of around 95,000, ranging about 20,000 to 690,600. TCRdb re-derived calls from the RACE reads in MiXCR, one entry per CDR3 protein. The V and J calls come from TCRdb's annotation, not from the publication. Of some 100,000 distinct CDR3 sequences in the sample, more than 7% were seen once. Study results and caveats: Compared to controls, expanded TCRs made significantly more large clusters of similar CDR3s.

The chain has TRBV5-6 and TRBJ1-5; D is unresolved. The source is a woman between 35 and 50 years old with alopecia areata. Some clones in this sample may be carry-over from other donors' samples. The sequences come from whole blood, collected in connection with sensitization to the hapten diphenylcyclopropenone (DPC). In DNA form, the CDR3 reads TGTGCCAGCAGCCCACGTTCTCGGGGCAATCAGCCCCAGCATTTT. Its translation: CASSPRSRGNQPQHF. The full variable domain, its missing parts supplied by reference TRBV5-6 and TRBJ1-5, is DAGVTQSPTHLIKTRGQQVTLRCSPKSGHDTVSWYQQALGQGPQFIFQYYEEEERQRGNFPDRFSGHQFPNYSSELNVNALLLGDSALYLCASSPRSRGNQPQHFGDGTRLSIL.